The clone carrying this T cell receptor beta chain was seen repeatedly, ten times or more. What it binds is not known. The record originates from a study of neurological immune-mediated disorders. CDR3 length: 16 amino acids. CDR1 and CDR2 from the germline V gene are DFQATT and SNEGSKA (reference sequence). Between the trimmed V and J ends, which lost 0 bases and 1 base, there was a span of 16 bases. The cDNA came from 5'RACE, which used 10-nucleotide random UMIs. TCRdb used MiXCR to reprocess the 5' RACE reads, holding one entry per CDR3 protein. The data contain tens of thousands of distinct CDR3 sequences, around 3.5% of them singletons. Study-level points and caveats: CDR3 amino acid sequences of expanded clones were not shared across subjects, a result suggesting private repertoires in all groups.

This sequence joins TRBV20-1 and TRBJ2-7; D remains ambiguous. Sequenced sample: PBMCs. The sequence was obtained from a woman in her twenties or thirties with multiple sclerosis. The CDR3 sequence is CSAREIQSRLSYEQYF. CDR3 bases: TGCAGTGCTAGAGAGATCCAGTCGAGGTTATCCTACGAGCAGTACTTC.